One sample yielded the 10 T cell receptor beta chains listed below, sequenced in a study of OX40 agonist ivuxolimab in advanced cancers. Assay used: immunoSEQ multiplex PCR; TCRdb lists only in-frame clones, some missing. The data contain under 25,000 clones, around 79% of them seen just once; the ten biggest clones take up 16%. Sequenced material: CD4+ or CD8+ T cells sorted from blood, taken in a trial of the OX40 agonist ivuxolimab. These receptors all stem from an adult with an advanced solid tumor such as melanoma, head and neck, liver or kidney cancer.

Only one count was recorded for this clone. This rearrangement joins TRBV19 to TRBJ2-5, with a weak D call TRBD2 (5 bases). Trimming cost V 5 bases and J 2 bases, with 15 bases left between them. Germline lookup yields CDR1 LNHDA and CDR2 SQIVND (reference sequence). The CDR3 is made up of 15 amino acids. CDR3 sequence reads: CASSLDYPGQETQYF. DNA for the CDR3: TGTGCCAGTAGTCTCGACTACCCTGGTCAAGAGACCCAGTACTTC.

The gene calls are TRBV21-1 and TRBJ1-2; the D call TRBD1 from the table was never checked on the DNA. TRBV21-1 is given as a pseudogene. The CDR3 sequence is 14 residues long. CDR3 sequence (DNA): TGTGCCAGCAGCAAAGTAGACAGGGAGGCTGGCTACACCTTC. Its translation is CASSKVDREAGYTF.

This chain joins TRBV7-9 and TRBJ2-3, with a tentative D call TRBD2 (5 bases). V lost 4 bases and J 7 bases, leaving 9 bases between the germline ends. This CDR3 spans 12 amino acids. Germline CDR1 reads SEHNR; CDR2 reads FQNEAQ (reference sequence). CDR3 loop: CASSSDSNTQYF. The CDR3, as DNA: TGTGCCAGCAGCTCGGACTCCAATACGCAGTATTTT.

This rearrangement joins TRBV28 to TRBJ2-5; 12 bases match TRBD2. Per the germline V gene, CDR1 is MDHEN and CDR2 is SYDVKM. J lost 5 bases, V lost 8 bases, and 9 bases had no gene match. The CDR3 loop spans 15 amino acids. The CDR3 region is CASRLAGVPRETQYF. The CDR3 nucleotides are TGTGCCAGCCGACTAGCGGGAGTGCCGAGGGAGACCCAGTACTTC. The full variable domain, in which reference TRBV28 and TRBJ2-5 provide the parts outside the CDR3, is DVKVTQSSRYLVKRTGEKVFLECVQDMDHENMFWYRQDPGLGLRLIYFSYDVKMKEKGDIPEGYSVSREKKERFSLILESASTNQTSMYLCASRLAGVPRETQYFGPGTRLLVL.

The rearrangement joins TRBV11-3 to TRBJ1-5; no reliable D call. CDR3 length: 13 residues. Looked up from germline, CDR1 is SGHNT and CDR2 is YENEEA. Trimming stripped 0 bases from V and 4 bases from J, with 4 bases between. The CDR3 DNA sequence: TGTGCCAGCAGCTTAGATTCAAATCAGCCCCAGCATTTT. It specifies CASSLDSNQPQHF.

V and J are TRBV6-1 and TRBJ1-1; 7 nucleotides line up with TRBD1. This CDR3 spans 14 amino acids. From germline, CDR1 is MNHNS and CDR2 SASEGT. The V gene end was trimmed by 4 bases and the J gene end by 0 bases; junction bases not matched to a gene: 2. The CDR3 bases are TGTGCCAGCAGTGGACAGGGCGTGAACACTGAAGCTTTCTTT. It codes for CASSGQGVNTEAFF.

This chain joins TRBV5-4 and TRBJ2-5; a possible D gene is TRBD1 (6 bases). The germline CDR1 and CDR2 sequences are SGHNT and YYREEE (reference sequence). The CDR3 spans 15 residues. V lost 4 bases and J 4 bases, leaving 17 bases between the germline ends. The CDR3 coding sequence is TGTGCCAGCAGCCGAGAATCACAGGGTCGAGAGACCCAGTACTTC. It is translated as CASSRESQGRETQYF.

The CDR3 spells CASSVVVSGANVLTF. DNA of the CDR3: TGTGCCAGCAGCGTAGTTGTGTCTGGGGCCAACGTCCTGACTTTC. This rearrangement joins TRBV9 to TRBJ2-6; D remains unclear. Looked up from germline, CDR1 is SGDLS and CDR2 is YYNGEE. The CDR3 is 15 residues long. Trimming removed 0 bases at V and 1 base at J, with 5 bases between.

This sequence joins TRBV4-3 and TRBJ2-3; D may be TRBD1 (6 bases). Germline V gene data show CDR1 as LGHNA and CDR2 as YSLEER. This CDR3 region has 14 residues. The V gene lost 2 bases and the J gene lost 2 bases, with 8 bases spanning the gap. This CDR3 reads CASSQRGTTDTQYF. The CDR3 DNA reads TGCGCCAGCAGCCAAAGGGGGACCACAGATACGCAGTATTTT.

The chain recombines TRBV5-4 with TRBJ1-3, with TRBD1 matching 8 bases. The J segment lost 1 base and the V segment lost 4 bases, leaving 7 bases of the junction unmatched. This CDR3 has 16 residues. Germline CDR1 and CDR2: SGHNT and YYREEE (reference sequence). The CDR3 DNA is TGTGCCAGCAGCATTGCCAGGGGGCGGTCTGGAAACACCATATATTTT. Its translation: CASSIARGRSGNTIYF.